What follows are 10 T cell receptor beta chains derived from one specimen sequenced in a study of post-analysis software for immune sequencing data. Study conclusions and caveats: In patients, TRBV5-6, TRBV5-1 and TRBV20-1 belonged to roughly 5 TRBV segments found more frequently than in controls.

Their target antigens are unknown. The library was made from cDNA and included unique molecular identifiers. Using its own MiXCR run on the PCR reads, TCRdb lists one record per CDR3 protein. In the table there are hundreds of thousands of distinct CDR3 sequences, under 55% of which are singletons. Sequences were obtained from blood. Receptors were obtained from a girl under 18 with multiple sclerosis.

DNA for the CDR3: TGTGCCAGCAGCTTAGGGCTCCTCACGGAGGGGACCCAGTTCTTC. This translates into CASSLGLLTEGTQFF. The chain combines TRBV7-6 with TRBJ2-1; TRBD2 is a possible D gene (6 bases). V lost 1 base, J lost 13 bases, and 20 bases lay in between. The germline CDR1 and CDR2 sequences are SGHVS and FNYEAQ. The CDR3 contains 15 residues.

This chain connects TRBV11-2 to TRBJ2-3, with D perhaps TRBD1 or TRBD2 (5 bases each). V was clipped by 3 bases and J by 1 base, with 8 bases between them. The CDR3 loop spans 14 amino acids. Germline V gene data show CDR1 as SGHAT and CDR2 as FQNNGV. CDR3 in DNA: TGTGCCAGCAGCTTGGGGACCCGCACAGATACGCAGTATTTT. Translated, it gives CASSLGTRTDTQYF.

The V and J genes are TRBV7-2 and TRBJ2-7; 15 nucleotides match TRBD2. The CDR3 is 19 residues long. CDR1 SGHTA and CDR2 FQGNSA come from the germline V gene. The trim removed 2 bases at V and 5 bases at J, leaving 13 bases unmatched. Written as DNA, the CDR3 is TGTGCCAGCAGCTTAAGGGGTCGAGGGACTAGCGGGAGGCGGGACGAGCAGTACTTC. It encodes CASSLRGRGTSGRRDEQYF.

This chain uses TRBV4-1 with TRBJ2-7, with D unclear. This CDR3 is 16 amino acids long. Germline assignment: CDR1 MGHRA and CDR2 YSYEKL. The V and J ends lost 2 bases and 0 bases respectively, with 14 bases between them. DNA for the CDR3: TGCGCCAGCAGCCAAACCGACCAAGGAAGCTCCTACGAGCAGTACTTC. It specifies CASSQTDQGSSYEQYF.

The sample holds a few counts of this clonotype. The chain uses TRBV20-1 and TRBJ2-3; D may be TRBD2 (5 bases). V was cut by 2 bases and J by 4 bases, with 10 bases left in between. CDR1 and CDR2 (germline): DFQATT, SNEGSKA (reference sequence). The CDR3 spans 13 residues. CDR3 region: CSARRGDPDTQYF. Written as DNA, the CDR3 is TGCAGTGCTAGACGGGGAGACCCAGATACGCAGTATTTT.

The chain is built from TRBV7-2 and TRBJ2-3; D gene uncertain. Trimming left V 1 base short and J 3 bases short, with 5 bases between. Germline V gene lookup returns CDR1 SGHTA and CDR2 FQGNSA. This CDR3 is 13 amino acids long. This chain's CDR3 is CASSLGKTDTQYF. CDR3 nucleotides: TGTGCCAGCAGCTTAGGCAAAACAGATACGCAGTATTTT.

The chain uses TRBV7-9 and TRBJ2-7; TRBD2 matches at 8 bases. This CDR3 region has 15 residues. The V segment lost 6 bases and the J segment 7 bases; nucleotides outside the gene matches: 14. Germline lookup yields CDR1 SEHNR and CDR2 FQNEAQ (reference sequence). This chain's CDR3 is CASRSGGLPLDEQYF. The CDR3 DNA sequence: TGTGCCAGCAGATCGGGAGGGTTGCCCTTGGATGAGCAGTACTTC.

The CDR3 DNA reads TGTGCCAGCAGTTTTCCAGCCCTCCACTTT. Encoded protein: CASSFPALHF. The chain recombines TRBV12-3 or TRBV12-4 with TRBJ1-6; D unclear. Trimming removed 3 bases at V and 14 bases at J, with 5 bases between. The CDR3 loop spans 10 amino acids.

The rearrangement uses TRBV4-3 and TRBJ2-3; D is perhaps TRBD1 (5 bases). The CDR3 has 18 residues. The germline V and J ends were trimmed by 1 base and 2 bases, with 19 bases remaining between them. CDR1 is LGHNA and CDR2 is YSLEER in the germline V gene. The CDR3 loop is CASSQAAFDRVFTDTQYF. As DNA, the CDR3 is TGCGCCAGCAGCCAAGCCGCCTTCGACAGAGTCTTCACAGATACGCAGTATTTT.

This clonotype was observed a single time. The chain carries TRBV27 and TRBJ2-1; 9 positions agree with TRBD2. The CDR3 sequence is 15 residues long. From germline, CDR1 is MNHEY and CDR2 SMNVEV (reference sequence). V was clipped by 5 bases and J by 3 bases; unmatched bases: 5. The CDR3 sequence: CASSIGTSSYNEQFF. DNA for the CDR3: TGTGCCAGCAGTATCGGGACTAGCAGCTACAATGAGCAGTTCTTC.